This TCR beta chain was sequenced during a study of T cells in tumors after PD-1 blockade. The time point denotes: second of two post-therapy site-matched biopsies 2 to 3 months apart. This clone has more than one count but fewer than ten. Profiled with immunoSEQ multiplex PCR; TCRdb holds only in-frame clones, not every one. The sample consists of more than 8,000 clones, about 62% of them appearing once. V lost 0 bases to trimming and J lost 7 bases; unmatched junction nucleotides: 4. The CDR3 loop spans 15 amino acids. Germline CDR1 and CDR2: WNHNN and SYGVQD (reference sequence). The clonotype comes from a human donor with basal cell carcinoma. The chain links TRBV10-1 to TRBJ2-1; 9 nucleotides agree with TRBD2. Here the sequenced sample was tumor tissue, taken after anti-PD-1 treatment. CDR3 sequence reads: CASSESGGGANEQFF. The CDR3 DNA reads as TGCGCCAGCAGTGAGTCCGGCGGGGGGGCGAATGAGCAGTTCTTC.